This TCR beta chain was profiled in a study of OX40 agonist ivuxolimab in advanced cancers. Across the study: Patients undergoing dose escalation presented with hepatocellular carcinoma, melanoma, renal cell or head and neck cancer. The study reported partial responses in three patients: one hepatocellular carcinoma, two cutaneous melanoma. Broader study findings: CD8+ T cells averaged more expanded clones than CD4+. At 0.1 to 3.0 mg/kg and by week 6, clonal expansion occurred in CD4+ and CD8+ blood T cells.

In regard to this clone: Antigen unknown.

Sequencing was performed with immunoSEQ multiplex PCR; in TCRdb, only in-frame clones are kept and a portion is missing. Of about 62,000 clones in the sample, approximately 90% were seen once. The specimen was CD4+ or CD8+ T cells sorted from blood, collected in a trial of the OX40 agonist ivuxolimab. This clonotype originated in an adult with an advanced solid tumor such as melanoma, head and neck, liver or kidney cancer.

DNA for the CDR3: TGCGCCAGCAGCTTAACTACAGGGGGCACTGAAGCTTTCTTT. This gives the protein CASSLTTGGTEAFF. J is TRBJ1-1 and V is TRBV5-1, with TRBD1 identical over 8 bases. From germline, CDR1 is SGHRS and CDR2 YFSETQ. This CDR3 is built from 14 residues. V gave up 2 bases and J gave up 4 bases; unmatched junction bases: 4.